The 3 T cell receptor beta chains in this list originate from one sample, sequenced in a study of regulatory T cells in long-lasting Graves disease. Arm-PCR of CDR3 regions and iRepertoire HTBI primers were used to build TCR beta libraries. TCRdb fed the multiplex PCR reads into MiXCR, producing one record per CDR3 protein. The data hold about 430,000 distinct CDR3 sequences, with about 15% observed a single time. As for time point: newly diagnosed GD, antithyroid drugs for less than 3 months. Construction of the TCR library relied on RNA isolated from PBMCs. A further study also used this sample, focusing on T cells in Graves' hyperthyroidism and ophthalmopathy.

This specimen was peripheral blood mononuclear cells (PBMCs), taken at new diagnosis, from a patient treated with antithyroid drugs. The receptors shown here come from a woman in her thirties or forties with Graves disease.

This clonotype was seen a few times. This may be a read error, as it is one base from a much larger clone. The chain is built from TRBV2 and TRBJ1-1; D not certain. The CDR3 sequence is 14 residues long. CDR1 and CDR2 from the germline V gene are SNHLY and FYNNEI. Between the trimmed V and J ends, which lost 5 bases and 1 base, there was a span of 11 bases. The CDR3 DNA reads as TGTGCCAGCAGTTGGGGTCGGGGGAACACTGAAGCTTTCTTT. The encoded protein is CASSWGRGNTEAFF.

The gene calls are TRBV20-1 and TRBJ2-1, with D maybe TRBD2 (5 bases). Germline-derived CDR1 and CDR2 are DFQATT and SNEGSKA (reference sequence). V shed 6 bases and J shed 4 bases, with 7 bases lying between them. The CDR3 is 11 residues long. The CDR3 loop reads CSAEGYNEQFF. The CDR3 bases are TGCAGTGCCGAGGGATACAATGAGCAGTTCTTC.

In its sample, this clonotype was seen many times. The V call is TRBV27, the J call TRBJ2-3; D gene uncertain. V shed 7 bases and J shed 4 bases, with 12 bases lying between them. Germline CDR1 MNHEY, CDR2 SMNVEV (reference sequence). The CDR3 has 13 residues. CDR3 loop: CASIPSGADTQYF. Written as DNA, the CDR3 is TGTGCCAGCATCCCCTCCGGAGCAGATACGCAGTATTTT.